The 3 T cell receptor beta chains below come from one sample, sequenced in a study of cytomegalovirus exposure and HLA in healthy donors. Amplification used 60 Vbeta primers and 13 Jbeta primers. Profiling relied on immunoSEQ multiplex PCR, and the TCRdb table lists in-frame clones only, not all of them. In the table there are about 83,000 clones, under 80% of which are singletons. Sequenced material: PBMCs. The source is a man aged 55 to 69 in good health and CMV-seronegative.

CDR3 DNA sequence: TGTGCCAGCAGGCGGGGACGAGCTAATGAAAAACTGTTTTTT. Translation gives CASRRGRANEKLFF. The chain combines TRBV13 with TRBJ1-4; maybe TRBD1 (5 bases). CDR1 is PRHDT and CDR2 is FYEKMQ in the germline V gene (reference sequence). The CDR3 spans 14 residues. Trimming stripped 6 bases from V and 3 bases from J, with 11 bases between.

V and J are TRBV5-6 and TRBJ2-7; tentatively, D is TRBD2 (5 bases). The germline CDR1 and CDR2 sequences are SGHDT and YYEEEE. V lost 0 bases and J 2 bases, leaving 9 bases between the germline ends. The CDR3 is 14 amino acids. CDR3 residues: CASSLAGIPYEQYF. The CDR3 DNA is TGTGCCAGCAGCTTGGCCGGGATTCCCTACGAGCAGTACTTC.

In this sample, this clone turned up a few times. This chain connects TRBV7-6 to TRBJ2-6; 12 positions match TRBD2. V lost 2 bases to trimming and J lost 2 bases; unmatched junction nucleotides: 1. This CDR3 has 17 residues. Germline V gene sequence: CDR1 SGHVS, CDR2 FNYEAQ. The CDR3 nucleotides are TGTGCCAGCAGCTTACTAGCGGGGGGGCCTGGGGCCAACGTCCTGACTTTC. Amino acids: CASSLLAGGPGANVLTF. The variable domain in full, with the rest retrieved from reference TRBV7-6 and TRBJ2-6, is GAGVSQSPRYKVTKRGQDVALRCDPISGHVSLYWYRQALGQGPEFLTYFNYEAQQDKSGLPNDRFSAERPEGSISTLTIQRTEQRDSAMYRCASSLLAGGPGANVLTFGAGSRLTVL.